Below are 2 T cell receptor beta chains sequenced from a single sample in a study of breast tumors, draining lymph nodes, adjacent tissues. TCRdb fed the multiplex PCR reads into MiXCR, producing one record per CDR3 protein. The sample yields roughly 80,000 distinct CDR3 sequences, roughly 19% seen once. Samples came from axillary lymph nodes draining the breast cancer. Sequenced: axillary lymph node tissue. All receptors derive from a female donor with breast cancer. Some clones in this sample may be carry-over from other donors' samples.

The table lists this clonotype with many counts. The chain is built from TRBV20-1 and TRBJ2-2; 13 bases agree with TRBD2. Germline V CDR1 and CDR2: DFQATT, SNEGSKA (reference sequence). The trim removed 3 bases at V and 4 bases at J, leaving 8 bases unmatched. The CDR3 length is 17 residues. The CDR3 loop reads CSARDTGLAGFTGELFF. In DNA, the CDR3 is TGCAGTGCTAGGGATACGGGACTAGCGGGGTTCACCGGGGAGCTGTTTTTT.

This clonotype occurred once. A much more abundant neighbour one base away suggests this may be a read error. The chain combines TRBV6-5 with TRBJ1-2; tentatively, D is TRBD1 (6 bases). V lost 3 bases, J lost 7 bases, and 12 bases lay in between. Germline CDR1 reads MNHEY; CDR2 reads SVGAGI. This CDR3 has 13 residues. The CDR3 here is CASSYRGASGYTF. The DNA of the CDR3 is TGTGCCAGCAGTTATCGGGGGGCTTCTGGCTACACCTTC.